The 27 T cell receptor beta chains below come from one sample, sequenced in a study of blood T cell repertoires in COVID-19. TCRdb keeps only in-frame clones here, not all; method: immunoSEQ multiplex PCR. This table has more than 85,000 clones, over 75% appearing once. Sequencing was done on a sample of peripheral blood. The origin of the receptors is a woman between 50 and 59 years old with acute or convalescent COVID-19.

CDR3 region: CASSLGLLTGNTGELFF. The CDR3 DNA reads TGTGCCAGCAGCTTAGGCCTTTTAACGGGGAACACCGGGGAGCTGTTTTTT. This chain joins TRBV7-2 and TRBJ2-2; D is undetermined. CDR1 is SGHTA, CDR2 FQGNSA, per germline. This CDR3 is built from 17 residues. V was trimmed by 1 base and J by 1 base, leaving 13 bases between them.

This rearrangement joins TRBV19 to TRBJ1-1; the match to TRBD1 covers 7 bases. The germline V gene encodes CDR1 LNHDA and CDR2 SQIVND (reference sequence). V lost 3 bases, J lost 6 bases, and 7 bases stayed unmatched. There are 14 residues in the CDR3. CDR3 in DNA: TGTGCCAGTAGTATCAGGGGGTTAGGGGCTGAAGCTTTCTTT. It translates to CASSIRGLGAEAFF.

This clone was seen a few times. The chain joins TRBV2 to TRBJ1-1, with 9 bases lining up with TRBD1. The CDR3 covers 16 residues. The V gene's germline CDR1 is SNHLY and CDR2 FYNNEI. Germline trimming cut 6 bases from V and 1 base from J; bases unmatched to any gene: 9. The CDR3: CASRKGGQGQNTEAFF. CDR3 nucleotides: TGTGCCAGCAGGAAAGGGGGACAGGGCCAGAACACTGAAGCTTTCTTT. Complete variable domain (other parts from reference TRBV2 and TRBJ1-1): EPEVTQTPSHQVTQMGQEVILRCVPISNHLYFYWYRQILGQKVEFLVSFYNNEISEKSEIFDDQFSVERPDGSNFTLKIRSTKLEDSAMYFCASRKGGQGQNTEAFFGQGTRLTVV.

The rearrangement uses TRBV6-5 and TRBJ2-3; D ambiguous. With 5 bases removed from V and 0 bases from J, the gap between germline ends came to 6 bases. CDR3 size: 13 residues. Per germline, CDR1 MNHEY and CDR2 SVGAGI. Here the CDR3 DNA reads TGTGCCAGCAGTCCCCTCAGCACAGATACGCAGTATTTT. Its protein product is CASSPLSTDTQYF.

V is TRBV6-6 and J is TRBJ1-6; D remains unclear. The CDR3 contains 14 residues. With 5 bases removed from V and 8 bases from J, the gap between germline ends came to 13 bases. From germline, CDR1 is MNHNY and CDR2 SVGAGI (reference sequence). The CDR3 sequence: CASSPLIPDSPLHF. Written as DNA, the CDR3 is TGTGCCAGCAGTCCTTTAATTCCCGATTCACCCCTCCACTTT.

The chain carries TRBV5-1 and TRBJ2-5; 10 bases are shared with TRBD1. Germline V gene lookup returns CDR1 SGHRS and CDR2 YFSETQ. Trimming removed 4 bases from V and 4 bases from J; junction bases left unmatched: 4. The CDR3 loop spans 14 amino acids. The CDR3 here is CASSTRDRGETQYF. The CDR3 nucleotides are TGCGCCAGCAGCACCCGGGACAGGGGAGAGACCCAGTACTTC.

The chain has TRBV5-1 and TRBJ1-1; 8 nucleotides agree with TRBD1. This CDR3 spans 15 amino acids. V lost 1 base and J lost 0; bases outside the gene matches: 2. Germline V gene sequence: CDR1 SGHRS, CDR2 YFSETQ. The CDR3 loop reads CASSLRQGMNTEAFF. CDR3 sequence (DNA): TGCGCCAGCAGCTTGCGACAGGGGATGAACACTGAAGCTTTCTTT. Based on the CDR3 plus reference TRBV5-1 and TRBJ1-1, the full variable domain is KAGVTQTPRYLIKTRGQQVTLSCSPISGHRSVSWYQQTPGQGLQFLFEYFSETQRNKGNFPGRFSGRQFSNSRSEMNVSTLELGDSALYLCASSLRQGMNTEAFFGQGTRLTVV.

As for this clone: Germline and junction disagree at one end, which may indicate a read error. The rearrangement links TRBV20-1 to TRBJ2-1; 11 positions match TRBD2. The germline gives CDR1 DFQATT, CDR2 SNEGSKA (reference sequence). This CDR3 is built from 12 residues. Here the CDR3 reads CSASLLAGGLLF. In nucleotides, the CDR3 is TGCAGTGCTAGTCTCCTAGCGGGGGGCCTCCTCTTC.

This clone appeared once. CDR3: CSASLLNTEAFF. CDR3 coding DNA: TGCAGTGCTAGTCTGTTGAACACTGAAGCTTTCTTT. The chain joins TRBV20-1 to TRBJ1-1; no firm D call. V lost 3 bases, J lost 0 bases, and 5 bases lay in between. CDR1 is DFQATT and CDR2 is SNEGSKA in the germline V gene (reference sequence). The CDR3 is made up of 12 amino acids.

The genes are TRBV3-1 (or the pseudogene TRBV3-2) and TRBJ1-2; D ambiguous. The V end was cut by 1 base, the J end by 3 bases, with 9 bases between. CDR1 and CDR2 (germline): LGHDT, YNNKEL (reference sequence). The CDR3 length is 14 residues. CDR3 sequence (DNA): TGTGCCAGCAGCCAAGCCGGGGTGGACTATGGCTACACCTTC. Translated, it gives CASSQAGVDYGYTF.

In this sample, this clone turned up once. The CDR3 sequence: CASSSTLTSGVGTQYF. CDR3 nucleotide sequence: TGCGCCAGCAGCTCCACCCTGACTAGCGGGGTCGGCACGCAGTATTTT. The chain recombines TRBV5-1 with TRBJ2-3, with TRBD2 matching over 11 bases. The V gene end was trimmed by 3 bases and the J gene end by 9 bases; junction bases not matched to a gene: 12. CDR3 length: 16 amino acids. Germline CDR1 SGHRS, CDR2 YFSETQ.

This clone was seen a single time. The genes are TRBV6-5 and TRBJ2-7; D is uncertain. This CDR3 has 13 residues. Per the germline V gene, CDR1 is MNHEY and CDR2 is SVGAGI. The CDR3 reads CALQALSSYEQYF. The CDR3 nucleotides read TGTGCGCTCCAAGCGCTGAGCTCCTACGAGCAGTACTTC.

The V and J genes are TRBV5-1 and TRBJ1-6; no firm D call. V was trimmed by 7 bases and J by 4 bases, leaving 15 bases between them. The CDR3 runs 15 residues. Germline lookup yields CDR1 SGHRS and CDR2 YFSETQ. Here the CDR3 DNA reads TGCGCCAGCTCCTTGGGCGGGCCTTATAATTCACCCCTCCACTTT. Translation gives CASSLGGPYNSPLHF.

V is TRBV18 and J is TRBJ1-2, with 10 bases lining up with TRBD1. Germline CDR1 and CDR2: KGHSH and LQKENI. V dropped 2 bases and J dropped 6; count of bases not matched to a gene: 15. The CDR3 is 18 amino acids. CDR3 sequence (DNA): TGTGCCAGCTCACCAAACCAACTGGGACAGGGGAGAGAACATGGCTACACCTTC. Translated: CASSPNQLGQGREHGYTF. Complete variable domain (other parts from reference TRBV18 and TRBJ1-2): NAGVMQNPRHLVRRRGQEARLRCSPMKGHSHVYWYRQLPEEGLKFMVYLQKENIIDESGMPKERFSAEFPKEGPSILRIQQVVRGDSAAYFCASSPNQLGQGREHGYTFGSGTRLTVV.

The chain has TRBV5-1 and TRBJ2-7, with 11 bases lining up with TRBD2. Losses at the gene ends were 0 bases for V and 2 bases for J; bases not matched to a gene: 4. This CDR3 region has 16 residues. Germline V gene lookup returns CDR1 SGHRS and CDR2 YFSETQ. CDR3 sequence: CASSLVVSGGAYEQYF. Written as DNA, the CDR3 is TGCGCCAGCAGCTTGGTAGTTAGCGGGGGGGCCTACGAGCAGTACTTC.

The V and J genes are TRBV5-1 and TRBJ1-2, with TRBD1 as a possible D gene (6 bases). The CDR3 is 12 amino acids. Germline assignment: CDR1 SGHRS and CDR2 YFSETQ. V shed 0 bases and J shed 6 bases, with 6 bases lying between them. The CDR3 DNA follows: TGCGCCAGCAGCTTGGACAGGGATGGCTACACCTTC. It translates to CASSLDRDGYTF.

The V and J genes are TRBV19 and TRBJ2-5, with TRBD1 as a possible D gene (5 bases). This CDR3 spans 14 amino acids. Germline loops: CDR1 LNHDA, CDR2 SQIVND (reference sequence). Trimming left V 8 bases short and J 5 bases short, with 18 bases between. CDR3 DNA sequence: TGTGCCAGTTCTGCCAGGGCGGCGATGGAGACCCAGTACTTC. Translated, it gives CASSARAAMETQYF.

The chain employs TRBV5-8 and TRBJ1-1; 7 bases line up with TRBD1. V was pared by 2 bases and J by 8 bases, with 9 bases of the junction left unmatched. The CDR3 extends over 14 amino acids. Looked up from germline, CDR1 is SGHTS and CDR2 is YDEGEE. In DNA, the CDR3 is TGTGCCAGCAGCTTACAGGGGTTAGTCGGCGAAGCTTTCTTT. Amino acid sequence: CASSLQGLVGEAFF.

This rearrangement joins TRBV2 to TRBJ2-1, with 9 nucleotides matching TRBD1. V trimming: 2 bases; J trimming: 4 bases; junction bases outside the gene matches: 6. CDR3 size: 16 residues. Germline V gene lookup returns CDR1 SNHLY and CDR2 FYNNEI. The DNA of the CDR3 is TGTGCCAGCAGTGAATCCAGACAGGGGGATTACAATGAGCAGTTCTTC. This translates into CASSESRQGDYNEQFF. Full variable domain (rest looked up from reference TRBV2 and TRBJ2-1): EPEVTQTPSHQVTQMGQEVILRCVPISNHLYFYWYRQILGQKVEFLVSFYNNEISEKSEIFDDQFSVERPDGSNFTLKIRSTKLEDSAMYFCASSESRQGDYNEQFFGPGTRLTVL.

V and J are TRBV4-2 and TRBJ2-3; D gene ambiguous. Deletions cut 3 bases from V and 6 bases from J, with 7 bases between. Germline-derived CDR1 and CDR2 are LGHNA and YNFKEQ. CDR3 length: 12 amino acids. CDR3 sequence reads: CASSHPFDTQYF. CDR3 nucleotides: TGTGCCAGCAGCCATCCTTTCGATACGCAGTATTTT.

Notes on this clone: An end of the junction does not agree with germline; a read error may underlie this. This chain uses TRBV7-7 with TRBJ2-2, with TRBD1 matching over 9 bases. Per germline, CDR1 SSHAT and CDR2 FNYEAQ (reference sequence). There are 15 residues in the CDR3. CDR3 in DNA: TGTGCTAGCAGCCAGGACAGGGGCAGCACCGGGGAGCTGTTTTTT. Amino acid sequence: CASSQDRGSTGELFF. Full variable domain (missing parts from reference TRBV7-7 and TRBJ2-2): GAGVSQSPRYKVTKRGQDVTLRCDPISSHATLYWYQQALGQGPEFLTYFNYEAQPDKSGLPSDRFSAERPEGSISTLTIQRTEQRDSAMYRCASSQDRGSTGELFFGEGSRLTVL.

This clone was seen a handful of times. The chain has TRBV5-5 and TRBJ1-4; possible D gene TRBD1, 5 bases. The CDR3 runs 13 residues. The germline V gene has CDR1 SGHKS and CDR2 YYEKEE (reference sequence). The V end was cut by 4 bases, the J end by 4 bases, with 8 bases between. The CDR3 region has the DNA TGTGCCAGCAGCCCCGACAGTAATGAAAAACTGTTTTTT. Its translation is CASSPDSNEKLFF.

Only one count was recorded for this clone. The genes are TRBV5-5 and TRBJ2-4, with D perhaps matching TRBD1 (5 bases). V lost 0 bases and J lost 0, with 7 bases in between. The germline V gene has CDR1 SGHKS and CDR2 YYEKEE (reference sequence). This CDR3 region has 15 residues. CDR3 protein: CASSLAGPAKNIQYF. Here the CDR3 DNA reads TGTGCCAGCAGCTTGGCAGGGCCAGCCAAAAACATTCAGTACTTC. The variable domain in full, completed from reference TRBV5-5 and TRBJ2-4, reads DAGVTQSPTHLIKTRGQQVTLRCSPISGHKSVSWYQQVLGQGPQFIFQYYEKEERGRGNFPDRFSARQFPNYSSELNVNALLLGDSALYLCASSLAGPAKNIQYFGAGTRLSVL.

Only a few counts were recorded for this clone. The rearrangement links TRBV19 to TRBJ1-4; a weak D match, TRBD1 (6 bases). From germline, CDR1 is LNHDA and CDR2 SQIVND (reference sequence). Trimming took off 6 bases at V and 7 bases at J, with 12 bases between the two ends. This CDR3 is built from 13 residues. Here the CDR3 reads CASRLNRAEKLFF. The CDR3, as DNA: TGTGCCAGTAGGTTGAACAGGGCTGAAAAACTGTTTTTT.

The CDR3 region is CATTGRSTDTQYF. The CDR3 region has the DNA TGTGCCACCACCGGGAGGAGCACAGATACGCAGTATTTT. This chain joins TRBV15 and TRBJ2-3; 7 positions agree with TRBD2. The CDR3 covers 13 residues. Per germline, CDR1 LNHNV and CDR2 YYDKDF (reference sequence). With V trimmed by 7 bases and J by 0 bases, 1 base remained unmatched.

The V call is TRBV5-6, the J call TRBJ1-2, with TRBD1 as a possible D gene (6 bases). Trimming took off 4 bases at V and 4 bases at J, with 14 bases between the two ends. Germline assignment: CDR1 SGHDT and CDR2 YYEEEE. The CDR3 loop spans 14 amino acids. The CDR3 loop reads CASSPTGFGYGYTF. In DNA form, the CDR3 reads TGTGCCAGCAGCCCTACAGGGTTCGGCTATGGCTACACCTTC.

This chain joins TRBV19 and TRBJ1-2; D is possibly TRBD1 (6 bases). The germline CDR1 and CDR2 sequences are LNHDA and SQIVND (reference sequence). Trimming pared 9 bases from V and 4 bases from J, leaving 21 bases between. The CDR3 sequence is 15 residues long. CDR3: CASREASGHLYGYTF. In DNA, the CDR3 is TGTGCCAGCCGCGAAGCGTCGGGACATCTCTATGGCTACACCTTC.